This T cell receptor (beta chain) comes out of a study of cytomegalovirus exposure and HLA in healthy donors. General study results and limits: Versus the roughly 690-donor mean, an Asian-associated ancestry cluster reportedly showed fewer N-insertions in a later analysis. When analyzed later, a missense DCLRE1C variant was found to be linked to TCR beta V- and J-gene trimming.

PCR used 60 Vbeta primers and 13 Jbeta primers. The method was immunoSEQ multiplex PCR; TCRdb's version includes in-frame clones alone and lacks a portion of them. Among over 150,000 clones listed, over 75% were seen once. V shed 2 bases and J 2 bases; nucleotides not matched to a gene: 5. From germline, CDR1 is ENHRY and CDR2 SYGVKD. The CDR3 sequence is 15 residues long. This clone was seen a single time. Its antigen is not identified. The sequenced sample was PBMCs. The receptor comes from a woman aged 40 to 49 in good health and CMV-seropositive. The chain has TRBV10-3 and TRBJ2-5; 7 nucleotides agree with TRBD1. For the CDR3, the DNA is TGTGCCATCAGTGAGACGGGACAGAAGCAAGAGACCCAGTACTTC. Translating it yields CAISETGQKQETQYF.